This TCR beta chain emerged from a study of blood T cell repertoires in COVID-19. Study at large: Acute and convalescent COVID-19 specimens originated in the United States, Italy and Spain.

Per the original data handling: Reference gene primer amplification gave estimated nucleated cell counts. Some clones are missing from TCRdb's copy, which holds only in-frame ones; the method was immunoSEQ multiplex PCR. V and J calls and clone size are given by that table; D and trimming were obtained from the DNA. The sample lists about 160,000 clones, over 80% occurring once. The CDR3 loop spans 10 amino acids. Germline CDR1 and CDR2: SQVTM and ANQGSEA. V was pared by 6 bases and J by 1 base, with 3 bases between. This clone was seen a handful of times. Sequencing was carried out using peripheral blood. The sequence derives from a man older than 75 with acute or convalescent COVID-19. The genes are TRBV29-1 and TRBJ1-1; no definite D call. As DNA, the CDR3 is TGCAGCGTCAAGAACACTGAAGCTTTCTTT. It encodes CSVKNTEAFF.